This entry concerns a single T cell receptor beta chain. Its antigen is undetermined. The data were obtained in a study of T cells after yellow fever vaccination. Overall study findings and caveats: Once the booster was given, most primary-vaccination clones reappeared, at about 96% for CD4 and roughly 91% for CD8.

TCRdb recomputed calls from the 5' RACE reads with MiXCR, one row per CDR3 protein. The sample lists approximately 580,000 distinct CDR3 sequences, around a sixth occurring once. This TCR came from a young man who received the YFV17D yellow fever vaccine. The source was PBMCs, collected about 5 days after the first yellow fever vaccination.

CDR3 sequence: CAISPTILAGDTDTQYF. In nucleotides, the CDR3 is TGTGCCATCAGTCCTACCATACTAGCGGGGGACACAGATACGCAGTATTTT. V and J are TRBV10-3 and TRBJ2-3, with TRBD2 matching over 11 bases. Losses at the gene ends were 5 bases for V and 2 bases for J; bases not matched to a gene: 9. The germline V gene encodes CDR1 ENHRY and CDR2 SYGVKD. This CDR3 contains 17 residues.